The rows below give T cell receptor beta chains drawn from one sample of a study of T cells in Graves' hyperthyroidism and ophthalmopathy. TCRdb fed the multiplex PCR reads into MiXCR, producing one record per CDR3 protein. The repertoire consists of about 560,000 distinct CDR3 sequences, with around 15% occurring once and the leading ten covering about 20%. Sequencing was performed on blood. All receptors derive from a woman under 30 with Graves' hyperthyroidism. Each CDR3 is given with its conserved first and last residue. The D gene is left open where the match is weak. The size entry is marked missing in some rows and otherwise reads once, few, many or a size class.

j_call clone_size v_call d_call cdr3_aa cdr3_nt
TRBJ2-2 . TRBV5-1 . CASSSRGDTGELFF TGCGCCAGCAGCTCCAGGGGGGACACCGGGGAGCTGTTTTTT
TRBJ1-1 many TRBV5-1 TRBD1 CASSYGQGATEAFF TGCGCCAGCAGCTATGGACAGGGGGCTACTGAAGCTTTCTTT
TRBJ2-2 many TRBV18 TRBD2 CASSPGTSGSGELFF TGTGCCAGCTCACCTGGGACTAGCGGGTCCGGGGAGCTGTTTTTT
TRBJ2-7 few TRBV5-5 TRBD1 CASSSPGTGRKNEQYF TGCGCCAGCAGCTCCCCTGGGACAGGGAGGAAGAACGAGCAGTACTTC
TRBJ2-2 . TRBV10-3 . CAISEGGRNTGELFF TGTGCCATCAGTGAGGGCGGCAGGAACACCGGGGAGCTGTTTTTT
TRBJ1-1 many TRBV20-1 . CSAGVVVVNTEAFF TGCAGTGCTGGAGTGGTGGTGGTGAACACTGAAGCTTTCTTT
TRBJ2-7 many TRBV7-2 TRBD2 CASSLRAGGREQYF TGTGCCAGCAGCTTAAGGGCGGGGGGGCGCGAGCAGTACTTC
TRBJ2-5 few TRBV27 . CASSLGTQPLQETQYF TGTGCCAGCAGTTTGGGGACACAGCCCCTCCAAGAGACCCAGTACTTC
TRBJ2-7 . TRBV4-3 TRBD1 CASSQVFGTGIHEQYF TGCGCCAGCAGCCAGGTCTTCGGGACAGGGATCCACGAGCAGTACTTC
TRBJ2-5 few TRBV5-5 TRBD1 CASSWEQGGTQYF TGTGCCAGCAGCTGGGAACAGGGGGGGACCCAGTACTTC
TRBJ2-1 few TRBV5-6 . CASSRVRGGLGEQFF TGTGCCAGCAGCCGAGTTCGTGGGGGTCTCGGTGAGCAGTTCTTC
TRBJ1-2 many TRBV3-1 . CASSQGEGYGYTF TGTGCCAGCAGCCAGGGAGAGGGCTATGGCTACACCTTC
TRBJ2-1 many TRBV3-1 . CASSPSQVYNEQFF TGTGCCAGCAGCCCCAGCCAGGTATACAATGAGCAGTTCTTC
TRBJ2-7 many TRBV11-2 . CASSFKGYEQYF TGTGCCAGCAGCTTTAAAGGCTACGAGCAGTACTTC
TRBJ2-2 few TRBV11-2 TRBD1 CASSSTNRGSSGELFF TGTGCCAGCAGCTCCACTAACAGGGGGAGTAGCGGGGAGCTGTTTTTT
TRBJ2-7 . TRBV27 . CASSLGFLSEQYF TGTGCCAGCAGTTTAGGTTTTCTAAGCGAGCAGTACTTC
TRBJ2-3 many TRBV2 . CASSEVGLDLTDTQYF TGTGCCAGCAGTGAGGTGGGGCTAGACCTCACAGATACGCAGTATTTT